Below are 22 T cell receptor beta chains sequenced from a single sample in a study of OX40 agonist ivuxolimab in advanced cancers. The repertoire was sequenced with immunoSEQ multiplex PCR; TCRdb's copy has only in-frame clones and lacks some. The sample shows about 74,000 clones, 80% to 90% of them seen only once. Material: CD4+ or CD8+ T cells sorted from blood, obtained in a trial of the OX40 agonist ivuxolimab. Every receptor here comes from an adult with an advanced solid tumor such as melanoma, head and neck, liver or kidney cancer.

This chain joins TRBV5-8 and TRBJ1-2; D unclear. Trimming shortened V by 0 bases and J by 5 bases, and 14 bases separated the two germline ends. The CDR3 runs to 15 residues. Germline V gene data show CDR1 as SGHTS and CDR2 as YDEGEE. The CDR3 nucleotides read TGTGCCAGCAGCTTGGGACCTCGGGGAGGATATGGCTACACCTTC. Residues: CASSLGPRGGYGYTF.

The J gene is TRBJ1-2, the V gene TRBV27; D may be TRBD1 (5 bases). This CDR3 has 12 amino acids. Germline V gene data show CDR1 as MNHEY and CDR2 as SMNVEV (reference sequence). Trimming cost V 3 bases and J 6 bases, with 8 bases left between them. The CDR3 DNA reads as TGTGCCAGCAGTTTGGAGGGGCATGGCTACACCTTC. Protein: CASSLEGHGYTF.

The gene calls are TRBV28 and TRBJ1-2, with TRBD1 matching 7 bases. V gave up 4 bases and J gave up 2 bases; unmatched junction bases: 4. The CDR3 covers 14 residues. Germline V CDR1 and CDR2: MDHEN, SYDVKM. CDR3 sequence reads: CASSWTGGNYGYTF. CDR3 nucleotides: TGTGCCAGCAGTTGGACAGGAGGAAACTATGGCTACACCTTC.

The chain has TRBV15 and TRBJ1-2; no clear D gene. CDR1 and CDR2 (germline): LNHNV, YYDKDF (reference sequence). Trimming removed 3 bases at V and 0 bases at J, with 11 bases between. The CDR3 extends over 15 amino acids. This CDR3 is CATSRLGATNYGYTF. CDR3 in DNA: TGTGCCACCAGCAGGTTGGGCGCTACTAACTATGGCTACACCTTC.

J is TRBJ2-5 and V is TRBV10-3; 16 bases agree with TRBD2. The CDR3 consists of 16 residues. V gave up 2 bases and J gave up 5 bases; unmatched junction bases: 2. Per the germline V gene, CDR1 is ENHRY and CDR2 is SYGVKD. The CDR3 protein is CAISEPGLAGGETQYF. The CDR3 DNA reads TGTGCCATCAGTGAGCCGGGACTAGCGGGGGGGGAGACCCAGTACTTC.

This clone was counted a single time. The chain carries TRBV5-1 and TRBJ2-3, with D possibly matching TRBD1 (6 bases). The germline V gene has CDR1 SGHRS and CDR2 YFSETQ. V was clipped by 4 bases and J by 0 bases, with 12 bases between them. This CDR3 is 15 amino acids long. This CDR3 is CASSPGQTSTDTQYF. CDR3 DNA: TGCGCCAGCAGCCCTGGACAGACCAGCACAGATACGCAGTATTTT.

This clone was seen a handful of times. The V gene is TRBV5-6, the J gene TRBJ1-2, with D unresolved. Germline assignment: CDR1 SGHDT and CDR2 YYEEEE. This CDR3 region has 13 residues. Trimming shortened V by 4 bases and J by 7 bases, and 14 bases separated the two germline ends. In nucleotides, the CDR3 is TGTGCCAGCAGCCTTCTCCGTGTGGTTGGCTACACCTTC. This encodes CASSLLRVVGYTF.

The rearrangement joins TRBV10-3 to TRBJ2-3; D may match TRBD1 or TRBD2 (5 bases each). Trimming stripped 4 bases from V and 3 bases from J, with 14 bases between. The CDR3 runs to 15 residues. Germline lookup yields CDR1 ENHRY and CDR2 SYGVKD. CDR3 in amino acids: CAISVGEMDTDTQYF. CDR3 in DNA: TGTGCCATCAGTGTGGGGGAGATGGATACAGATACGCAGTATTTT.

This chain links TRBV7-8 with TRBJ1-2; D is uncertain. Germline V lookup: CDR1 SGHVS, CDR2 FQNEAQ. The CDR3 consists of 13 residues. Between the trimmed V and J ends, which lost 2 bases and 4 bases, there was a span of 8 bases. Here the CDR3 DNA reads TGTGCCAGCAGCTTAAATAGGGTCTATGGCTACACCTTC. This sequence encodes CASSLNRVYGYTF.

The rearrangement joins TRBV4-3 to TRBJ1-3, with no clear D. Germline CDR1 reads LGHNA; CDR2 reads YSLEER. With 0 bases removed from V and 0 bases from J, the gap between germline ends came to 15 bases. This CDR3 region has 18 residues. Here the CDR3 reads CASSQEASRATSGNTIYF. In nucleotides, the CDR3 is TGCGCCAGCAGCCAAGAGGCTTCGAGGGCCACCTCTGGAAACACCATATATTTT.

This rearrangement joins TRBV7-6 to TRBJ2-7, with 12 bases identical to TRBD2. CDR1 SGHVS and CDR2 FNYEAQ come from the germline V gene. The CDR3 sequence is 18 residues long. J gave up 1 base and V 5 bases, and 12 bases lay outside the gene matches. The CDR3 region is CASSAYAGTSGRSYEQYF. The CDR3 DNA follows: TGTGCCAGCAGCGCCTACGCCGGGACTAGCGGGCGTTCCTACGAGCAGTACTTC.

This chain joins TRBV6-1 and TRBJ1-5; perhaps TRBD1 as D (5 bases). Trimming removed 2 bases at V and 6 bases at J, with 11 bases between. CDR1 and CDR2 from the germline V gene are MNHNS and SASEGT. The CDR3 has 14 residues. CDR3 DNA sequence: TGTGCCAGCAGTGAACTGGACGGGGGTCAGCCCCAGCATTTT. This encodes CASSELDGGQPQHF.

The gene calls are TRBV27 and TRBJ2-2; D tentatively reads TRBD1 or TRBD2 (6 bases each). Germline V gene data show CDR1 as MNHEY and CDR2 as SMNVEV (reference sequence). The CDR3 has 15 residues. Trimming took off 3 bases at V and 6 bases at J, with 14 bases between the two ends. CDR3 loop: CASSLKSGGAGELFF. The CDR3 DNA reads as TGTGCCAGCAGTTTGAAGTCCGGGGGCGCCGGGGAGCTGTTTTTT.

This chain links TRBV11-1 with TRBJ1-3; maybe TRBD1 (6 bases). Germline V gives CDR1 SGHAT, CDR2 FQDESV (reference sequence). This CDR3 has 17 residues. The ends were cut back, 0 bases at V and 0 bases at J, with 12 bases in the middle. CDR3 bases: TGTGCCAGCAGCTTAGCCGGACAGCTCCACTCTGGAAACACCATATATTTT. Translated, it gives CASSLAGQLHSGNTIYF.

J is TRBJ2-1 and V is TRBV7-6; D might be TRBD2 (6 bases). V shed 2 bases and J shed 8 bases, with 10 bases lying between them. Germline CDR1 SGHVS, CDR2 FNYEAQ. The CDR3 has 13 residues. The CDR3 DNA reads TGTGCCAGCAGCTTATTTTGGGGGGATGAGCAGTTCTTC. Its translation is CASSLFWGDEQFF.

CDR3 in DNA: TGTGCCAGCAGCCAAGATCACACAGGGTTCAATGAGCAGTTCTTC. This gives the protein CASSQDHTGFNEQFF. The rearrangement joins TRBV4-2 to TRBJ2-1; weak D call: TRBD1 (6 bases). The V end was cut by 0 bases, the J end by 6 bases, with 12 bases between. In germline, CDR1 is LGHNA, CDR2 YNFKEQ. The CDR3 has 15 residues.

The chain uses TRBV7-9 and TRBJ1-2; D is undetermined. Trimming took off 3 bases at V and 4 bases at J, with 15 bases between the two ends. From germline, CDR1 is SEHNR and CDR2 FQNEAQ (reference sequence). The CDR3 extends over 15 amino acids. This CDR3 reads CASSFAPDLAYGYTF. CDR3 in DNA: TGTGCCAGCAGCTTTGCCCCCGACTTAGCCTATGGCTACACCTTC.

The CDR3 reads CASSKFTRLAGTGELFF. The CDR3 nucleotides read TGTGCCAGCAGCAAATTCACAAGACTAGCTGGCACCGGGGAGCTGTTTTTT. The V and J genes are TRBV27 and TRBJ2-2; 7 bases match TRBD2. Germline CDR1 MNHEY, CDR2 SMNVEV (reference sequence). The CDR3 loop spans 17 amino acids. With 6 bases clipped from V and 4 bases from J, the junction kept 14 bases outside the gene matches.

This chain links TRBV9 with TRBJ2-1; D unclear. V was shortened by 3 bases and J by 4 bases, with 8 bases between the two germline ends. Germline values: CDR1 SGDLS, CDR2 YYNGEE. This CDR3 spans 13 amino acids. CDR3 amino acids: CASSGRLYNEQFF. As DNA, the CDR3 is TGTGCCAGCAGCGGCCGCCTTTACAATGAGCAGTTCTTC. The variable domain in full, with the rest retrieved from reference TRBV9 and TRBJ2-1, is DSGVTQTPKHLITATGQRVTLRCSPRSGDLSVYWYQQSLDQGLQFLIQYYNGEERAKGNILERFSAQQFPDLHSELNLSSLELGDSALYFCASSGRLYNEQFFGPGTRLTVL.

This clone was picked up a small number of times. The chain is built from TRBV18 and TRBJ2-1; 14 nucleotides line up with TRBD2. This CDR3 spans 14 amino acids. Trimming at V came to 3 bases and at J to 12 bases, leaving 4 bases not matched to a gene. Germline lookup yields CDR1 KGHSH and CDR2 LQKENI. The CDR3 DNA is TGTGCCAGCTCACCCCAAGGACTAGCGGGAGGGCAGTTCTTC. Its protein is CASSPQGLAGGQFF.

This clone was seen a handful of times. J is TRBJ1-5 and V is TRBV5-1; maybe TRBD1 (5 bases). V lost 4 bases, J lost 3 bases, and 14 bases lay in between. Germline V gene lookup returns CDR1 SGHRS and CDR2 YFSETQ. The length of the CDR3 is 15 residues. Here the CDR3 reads CASSLTGLLNQPQHF. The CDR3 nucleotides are TGCGCCAGCAGCCTTACGGGACTCCTCAATCAGCCCCAGCATTTT.

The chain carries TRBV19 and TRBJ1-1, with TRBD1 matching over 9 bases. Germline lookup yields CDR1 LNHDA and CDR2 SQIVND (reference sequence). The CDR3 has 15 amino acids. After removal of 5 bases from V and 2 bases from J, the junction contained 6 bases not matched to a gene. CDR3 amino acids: CASSARQGDNTEAFF. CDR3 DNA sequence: TGTGCCAGTAGTGCTCGACAGGGGGACAACACTGAAGCTTTCTTT.